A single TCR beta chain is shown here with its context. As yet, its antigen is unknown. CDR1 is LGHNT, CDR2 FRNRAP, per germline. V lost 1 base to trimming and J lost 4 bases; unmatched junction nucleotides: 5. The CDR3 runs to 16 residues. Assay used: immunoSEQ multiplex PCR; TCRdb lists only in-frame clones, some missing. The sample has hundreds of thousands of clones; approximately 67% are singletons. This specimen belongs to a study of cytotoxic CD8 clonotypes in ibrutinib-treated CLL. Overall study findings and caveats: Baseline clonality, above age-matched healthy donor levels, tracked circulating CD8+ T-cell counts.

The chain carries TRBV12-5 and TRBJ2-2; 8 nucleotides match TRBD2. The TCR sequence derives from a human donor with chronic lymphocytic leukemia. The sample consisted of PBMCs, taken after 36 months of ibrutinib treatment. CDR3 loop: CASGLAAGGLTGELFF. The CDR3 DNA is TGTGCTAGTGGTTTGGCTGCGGGAGGACTCACCGGGGAGCTGTTTTTT.